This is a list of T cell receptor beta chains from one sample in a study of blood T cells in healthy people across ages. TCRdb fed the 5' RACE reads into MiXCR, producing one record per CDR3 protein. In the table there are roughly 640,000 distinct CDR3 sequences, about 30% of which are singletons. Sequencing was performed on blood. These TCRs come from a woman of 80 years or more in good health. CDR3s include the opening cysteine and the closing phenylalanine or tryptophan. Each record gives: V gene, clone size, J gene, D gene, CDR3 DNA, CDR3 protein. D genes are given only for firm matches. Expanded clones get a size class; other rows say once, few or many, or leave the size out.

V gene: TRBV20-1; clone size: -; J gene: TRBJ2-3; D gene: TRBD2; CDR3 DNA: TGCAGTGCTACGGGGACTAGCGGGGGGGCCGGGGCAGATACGCAGTATTTT; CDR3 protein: CSATGTSGGAGADTQYF
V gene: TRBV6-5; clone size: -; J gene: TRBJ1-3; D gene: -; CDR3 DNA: TGTGCCAGCACCCTCGGGGGCTTCGGTGGAAACACCATATATTTT; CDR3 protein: CASTLGGFGGNTIYF
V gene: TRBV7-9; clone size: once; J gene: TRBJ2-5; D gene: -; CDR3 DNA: TGTGCCAGCAGGTCGATCGGGGAGACCCAGTACTTC; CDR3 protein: CASRSIGETQYF
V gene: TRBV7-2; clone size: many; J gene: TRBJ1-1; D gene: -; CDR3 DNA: TGTGCCAGCAGCCGGACGCAGGACACTGAAGCTTTCTTT; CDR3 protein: CASSRTQDTEAFF
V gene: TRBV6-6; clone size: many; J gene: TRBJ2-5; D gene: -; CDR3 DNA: TGTGCCAGCAGTTACTCGGGGGGCCCCCCCCAAGAGACCCAGTACTTC; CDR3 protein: CASSYSGGPPQETQYF
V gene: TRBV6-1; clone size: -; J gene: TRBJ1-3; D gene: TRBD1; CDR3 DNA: TGTGCCAGCAGACAACCGAGACAGGGACCATCCTCTGGAAACACCATATATTTT; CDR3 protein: CASRQPRQGPSSGNTIYF
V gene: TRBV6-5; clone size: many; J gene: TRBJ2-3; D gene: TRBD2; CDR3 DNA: TGTGCCAGCAGTCCCCCGGGGGGTTCTGATACGCAGTATTTT; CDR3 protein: CASSPPGGSDTQYF
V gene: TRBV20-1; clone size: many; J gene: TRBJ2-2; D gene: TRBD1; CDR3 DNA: TGCAGTGCTAGACCCTGGGACAGGGGAGAAACCGGGGAGCTGTTTTTT; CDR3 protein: CSARPWDRGETGELFF
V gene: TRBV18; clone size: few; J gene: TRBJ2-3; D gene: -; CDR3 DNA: TGTGCCAGCTCACCAACGGGACTCGACGCCGTATATACGCAGTATTTT; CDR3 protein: CASSPTGLDAVYTQYF
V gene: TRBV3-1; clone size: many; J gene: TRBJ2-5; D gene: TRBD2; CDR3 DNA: TGTGCCAGCAGCGGGGGACTAGCGGGAACACAAGAGACCCAGTACTTC; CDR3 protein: CASSGGLAGTQETQYF
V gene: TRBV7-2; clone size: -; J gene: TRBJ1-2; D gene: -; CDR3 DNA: TGTGCCAGCAGCCGTTTGACAGGAAACTATGGCTACACCTTC; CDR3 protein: CASSRLTGNYGYTF
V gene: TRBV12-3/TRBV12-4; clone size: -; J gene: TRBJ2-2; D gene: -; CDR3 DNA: TGTGCCAGCACCCTGGGGCCAGGGAGTGGCGGGGAGCGGTTTTTT; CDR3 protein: CASTLGPGSGGERFF
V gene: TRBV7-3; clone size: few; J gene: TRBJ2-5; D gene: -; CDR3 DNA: TGTGCCAGCAGCTTAACCGGGTGCCAAGAGACCCAGTACTTC; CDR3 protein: CASSLTGCQETQYF
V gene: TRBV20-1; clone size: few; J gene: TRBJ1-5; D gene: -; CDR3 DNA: TGCAGTGCTAGAGCAGGGCCGGGAGGCCAGCCCCAGCATTTT; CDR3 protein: CSARAGPGGQPQHF
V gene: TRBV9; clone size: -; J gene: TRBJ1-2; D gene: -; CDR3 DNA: TGTGCCAGCAGCGTATTTGGGGCCCCCAGCCCCAAAAACTATGGCTACACCTTC; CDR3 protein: CASSVFGAPSPKNYGYTF
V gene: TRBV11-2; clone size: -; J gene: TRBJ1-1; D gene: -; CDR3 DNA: TGTGCCAGCAGCATCTACACTGAAGCTTTCTTT; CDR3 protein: CASSIYTEAFF
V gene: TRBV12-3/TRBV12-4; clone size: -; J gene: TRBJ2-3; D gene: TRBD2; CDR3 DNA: TGTGCCAGCAGTCCTAGCGGGGGAAGCGCAGATACGCAGTATTTT; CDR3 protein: CASSPSGGSADTQYF
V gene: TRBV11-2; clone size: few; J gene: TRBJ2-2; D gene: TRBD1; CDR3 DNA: TGTGCCAGCAGCCGTTTGACAGGGGGCAACACCGGGGAGCTGTTTTTT; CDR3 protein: CASSRLTGGNTGELFF
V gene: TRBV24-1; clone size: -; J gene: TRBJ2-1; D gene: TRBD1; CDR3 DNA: TGTGCCACCAGTGATGAGACAGGGGCCCCTTACAATGAGCAGTTCTTC; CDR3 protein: CATSDETGAPYNEQFF
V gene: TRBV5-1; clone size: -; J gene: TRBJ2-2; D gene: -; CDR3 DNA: TGCGCCAGCAGCTTTATCCGGGATGGGGAGCTGTTTTTT; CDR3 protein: CASSFIRDGELFF
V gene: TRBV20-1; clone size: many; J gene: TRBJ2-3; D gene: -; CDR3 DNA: TGCAGTGCAAGGCCCAGGATGGTTACAGATACGCAGTATTTT; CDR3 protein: CSARPRMVTDTQYF
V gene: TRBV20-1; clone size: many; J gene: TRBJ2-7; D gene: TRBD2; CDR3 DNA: TGCAGTGCTAGAGATCGGGGCGGGAGGAGCTCCTACGAGCAGTACTTC; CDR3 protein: CSARDRGGRSSYEQYF
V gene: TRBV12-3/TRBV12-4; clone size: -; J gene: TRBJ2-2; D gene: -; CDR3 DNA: TGTGCCAGCAAAAGGAGTGCGAACACCGGGGAGCTGTTTTTT; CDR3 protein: CASKRSANTGELFF
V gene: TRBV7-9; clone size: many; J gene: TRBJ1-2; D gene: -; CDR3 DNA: TGTGCCAGCAGCGAAGCAGATCCCGTACGCGGCTACACCTTC; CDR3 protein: CASSEADPVRGYTF
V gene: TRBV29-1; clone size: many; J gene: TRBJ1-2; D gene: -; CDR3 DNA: TGCAGCGCGTCCCCGGGCCCCGGAACGGATGGCTACACCTTC; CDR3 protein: CSASPGPGTDGYTF
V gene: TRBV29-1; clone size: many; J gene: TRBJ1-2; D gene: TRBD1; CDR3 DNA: TGCAGCGTGGAGGGACAGGGTTCTTCCAACTATGGCTACACCTTC; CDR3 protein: CSVEGQGSSNYGYTF
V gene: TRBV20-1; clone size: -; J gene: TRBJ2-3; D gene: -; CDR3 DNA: TGCAGTGCTAGAGATGCGGTCCAGCCCACAGATACGCAGTATTTT; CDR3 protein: CSARDAVQPTDTQYF
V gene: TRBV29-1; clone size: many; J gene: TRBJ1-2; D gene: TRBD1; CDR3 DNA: TGCAGCGTTGAATCCGGGACAGGGGGCTACACCTTC; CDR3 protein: CSVESGTGGYTF
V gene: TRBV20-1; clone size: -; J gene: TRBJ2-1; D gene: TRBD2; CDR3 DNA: TGCAGTGCAAGGACTAGCGGGAGCTACAATGAGCAGTTCTTC; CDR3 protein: CSARTSGSYNEQFF
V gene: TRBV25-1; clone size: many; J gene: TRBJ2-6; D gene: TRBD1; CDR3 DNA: TGTGCCAGCAGCCACGGGACAGGGGCCCTCTCTGGGGCCAACGTCCTGACTTTC; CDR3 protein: CASSHGTGALSGANVLTF
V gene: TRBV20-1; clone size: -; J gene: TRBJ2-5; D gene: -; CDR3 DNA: TGCAGTGCCCCTGGGGACGTATCGGGTGAGCAGTACTTC; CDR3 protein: CSAPGDVSGEQYF
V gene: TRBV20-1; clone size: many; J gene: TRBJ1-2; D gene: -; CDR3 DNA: TGCAGTGCTAGAGTTGGGGACCTCTATGGCTACACCTTC; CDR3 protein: CSARVGDLYGYTF
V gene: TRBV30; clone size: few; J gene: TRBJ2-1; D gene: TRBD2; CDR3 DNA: TGTGCGCTTAGCGGGGAGCTCCACAATGAGCAGTTCTTC; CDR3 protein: CALSGELHNEQFF
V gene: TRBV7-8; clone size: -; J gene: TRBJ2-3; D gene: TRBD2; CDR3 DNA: TGTGCCAGCAGCTTACGGCTAGCGGGGGCGATACTAGATACGCAGTATTTT; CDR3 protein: CASSLRLAGAILDTQYF
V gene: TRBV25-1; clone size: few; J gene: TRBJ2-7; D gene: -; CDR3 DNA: TGTGCCAGCAGTGAATCGAGGGTCCTCTCCTACGAGCAGTACTTC; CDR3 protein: CASSESRVLSYEQYF
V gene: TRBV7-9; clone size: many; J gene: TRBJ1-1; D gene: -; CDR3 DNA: TGTGCCAGCAGCTCCACGGACCAAATGAACACTGAAGCTTTCTTT; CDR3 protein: CASSSTDQMNTEAFF
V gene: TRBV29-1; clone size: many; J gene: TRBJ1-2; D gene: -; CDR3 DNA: TGCAGCGTCCTATATACAGGGAGTAGGTATGGCTACACCTTC; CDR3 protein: CSVLYTGSRYGYTF
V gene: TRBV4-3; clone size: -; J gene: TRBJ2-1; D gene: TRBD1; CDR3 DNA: TGCGCCAGCAGCCAAGATCGGGGACAGAACAATGAGCAGTTCTTC; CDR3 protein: CASSQDRGQNNEQFF
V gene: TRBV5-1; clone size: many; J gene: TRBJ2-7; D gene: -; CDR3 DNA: TGCGCCAGCAGCTTGAATCTCCCCAGGGTCAGCTCCTACGAGCAGTACTTC; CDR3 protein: CASSLNLPRVSSYEQYF
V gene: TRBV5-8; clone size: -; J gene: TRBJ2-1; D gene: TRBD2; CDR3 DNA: TGTGCCAGCAGCCGGCACGGCGGGAGTTACAATGAGCAGTTCTTC; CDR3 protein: CASSRHGGSYNEQFF
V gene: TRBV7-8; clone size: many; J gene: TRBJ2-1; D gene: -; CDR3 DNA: TGTGCCAGCACCTACGGGGGTACGGTAGGCAATGAGCAGTTCTTC; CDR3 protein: CASTYGGTVGNEQFF
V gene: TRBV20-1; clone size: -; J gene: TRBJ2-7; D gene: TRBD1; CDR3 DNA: TGCAGTGTCGGGACAGGTTGGGGCTACGAGCAGTACTTC; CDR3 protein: CSVGTGWGYEQYF
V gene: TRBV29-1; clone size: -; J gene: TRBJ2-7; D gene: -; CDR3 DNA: TGCAGCGTCGCTAAAGACCCACGCTACGAGCAGTACTTC; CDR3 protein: CSVAKDPRYEQYF
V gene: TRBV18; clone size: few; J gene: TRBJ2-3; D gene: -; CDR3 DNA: TGTGCCAGCTCAAGGGCGGCAGATACGCAGTATTTT; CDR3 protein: CASSRAADTQYF
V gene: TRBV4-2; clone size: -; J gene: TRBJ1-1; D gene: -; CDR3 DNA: TGTGCCAGCAGCCGCGGGGGGCAGAACACTGAAACTTTCTTT; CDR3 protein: CASSRGGQNTETFF